The T cell receptor beta chain under discussion was sequenced for a study of blood T cell repertoires in COVID-19. About the study: Italy, Spain and the United States were the sources of the convalescent and acute COVID-19 samples.

This clone was seen only a few times. This CDR3 comprises 14 residues. Germline V gene lookup returns CDR1 SGHTA and CDR2 FQGTGA. V lost 6 bases, J lost 3 bases, and 12 bases lay in between. Profiled with immunoSEQ multiplex PCR; TCRdb holds only in-frame clones, not every one. The profile shows around 230,000 clones, 82% of them singletons. Sequencing used PBMCs or T cells enriched from blood (not recorded which). The J gene is TRBJ2-1, the V gene TRBV7-3, with a weak D call TRBD2 (6 bases). This receptor was identified in a man aged 40-49 years who had recovered from COVID-19. CDR3 amino acids: CASSLREDYNEQFF. CDR3 sequence (DNA): TGTGCCAGCAGTTTGAGGGAGGACTACAATGAGCAGTTCTTC.